A selection of T cell receptor beta chains follows, all from one sample in a study of blood T cell repertoires in COVID-19. Sequencing was performed with immunoSEQ multiplex PCR; in TCRdb, only in-frame clones are kept and a portion is missing. The sample contains 350,000 to 500,000 clones, about 87% of which appear only once. The specimen sequenced was peripheral blood. All receptors come from a man aged 18 to 30 with COVID-19, enrolled during active disease. The CDR3 runs from the conserved cysteine through the conserved F or W. D genes are given only for firm matches. For some rows the clone size is stated as once, few or many, or as a class when expanded; others skip it.

V: TRBV20-1; D: -; size: -; J: TRBJ1-1; DNA: TGCAGTGCTAGTCCCGGGGTAAACACTGAAGCTTTCTTT; CDR3: CSASPGVNTEAFF
V: TRBV11-3; D: -; size: -; J: TRBJ1-1; DNA: TGTGCCAGCAGCGAAGTAGGGGAAACTGAAGCTTTCTTT; CDR3: CASSEVGETEAFF
V: TRBV10-3; D: TRBD2; size: -; J: TRBJ2-7; DNA: TGTGCCATCAGTGAACTAGCGGGAGCAGGGTACGAGCAGTACTTC; CDR3: CAISELAGAGYEQYF
V: TRBV11-2; D: TRBD1; size: -; J: TRBJ2-2; DNA: TGTGCCAGCCGGTCAACGCAGGGGGCGGCGAACACCGGGGAGCTGTTTTTT; CDR3: CASRSTQGAANTGELFF
V: TRBV5-1; D: TRBD2; size: -; J: TRBJ2-7; DNA: TGCGCCAGCTCACTAGCGGGGGTGTCCTACGAGCAGTACTTC; CDR3: CASSLAGVSYEQYF
V: TRBV7-9; D: TRBD2; size: once; J: TRBJ2-7; DNA: TGTGCCAGCAGCTCCACGGGACTGCGGGGGTACGAGCAGTACTTC; CDR3: CASSSTGLRGYEQYF
V: TRBV3-1/TRBV3-2; D: -; size: -; J: TRBJ2-3; DNA: TGTGCCAGCAGCCAAGGCAGGGAAGGCACAGATACGCAGTATTTT; CDR3: CASSQGREGTDTQYF
V: TRBV7-9; D: -; size: -; J: TRBJ2-5; DNA: TGTGCCAGCAGCTTCGGGCGGGGCTTAGAGACCCAGTACTTC; CDR3: CASSFGRGLETQYF
V: TRBV6-5; D: -; size: -; J: TRBJ1-5; DNA: TGTGCCAGCACACAGGTGAGCAATCAGCCCCAGCATTTT; CDR3: CASTQVSNQPQHF
V: TRBV4-1; D: -; size: -; J: TRBJ2-1; DNA: TGCGCCAGCAGCCGAGGGGGAGCTAGCGGAAGCTCCTACAATGAGCAGTTCTTC; CDR3: CASSRGGASGSSYNEQFF
V: TRBV2; D: -; size: -; J: TRBJ1-2; DNA: TGTGCCAGCAGTGAACAGGGGAGCTATGGCTACACCTTC; CDR3: CASSEQGSYGYTF
V: TRBV5-4; D: -; size: -; J: TRBJ2-1; DNA: TGTGCCAGCAGCTTATCATCTAGCTCCTACAATGAGCAGTTCTTC; CDR3: CASSLSSSSYNEQFF
V: TRBV2; D: -; size: -; J: TRBJ1-4; DNA: TGTGCCAGCAGGGGTAGGGAGCTCTCAACTAATGAAAAACTGTTTTTT; CDR3: CASRGRELSTNEKLFF
V: TRBV7-9; D: -; size: -; J: TRBJ2-6; DNA: TGTGCCAGCAGCCCACCGGACAGTCACTCTGGGGCCAACGTCCTGACTTTC; CDR3: CASSPPDSHSGANVLTF
V: TRBV10-3; D: TRBD1; size: -; J: TRBJ1-2; DNA: TGTGCCATCAAGGGACAGGGTACTAACTATGGCTACACCTTC; CDR3: CAIKGQGTNYGYTF
V: TRBV6-5; D: -; size: -; J: TRBJ1-4; DNA: TGTGCCACTTCATTGGAGGCAACTAATGAAAAACTGTTTTTT; CDR3: CATSLEATNEKLFF
V: TRBV7-9; D: TRBD2; size: -; J: TRBJ2-3; DNA: TGTGCCAGCAGGAAACTAGCGGGGGGCACAGATACGCAGTATTTT; CDR3: CASRKLAGGTDTQYF
V: TRBV27; D: TRBD1; size: -; J: TRBJ2-7; DNA: TGTGCCAGCTCGAGGACGACAGGGGCCTACGAGCAGTACTTC; CDR3: CASSRTTGAYEQYF
V: TRBV7-2; D: TRBD1; size: -; J: TRBJ1-4; DNA: TGTGCCAGCAGCTCCGACAGGGCCGCCGGTGAAAAACTGTTTTTT; CDR3: CASSSDRAAGEKLFF
V: TRBV30; D: TRBD1; size: -; J: TRBJ1-1; DNA: TGTGCCTGGGGACAGGGTTTGACTGAAGCTTTCTTT; CDR3: CAWGQGLTEAFF
V: TRBV7-2; D: -; size: -; J: TRBJ1-4; DNA: TGTGCCAGCAGCTTAATGATTGGGACAATAAATGAAAAACTGTTTTTT; CDR3: CASSLMIGTINEKLFF
V: TRBV7-9; D: TRBD1; size: -; J: TRBJ1-1; DNA: TGTGCCAGCAGCTTAACAGGGGGCAGGGGGGACACTGAAGCTTTCTTT; CDR3: CASSLTGGRGDTEAFF
V: TRBV18; D: TRBD2; size: -; J: TRBJ2-1; DNA: TGTGCCAGCTCACAACCGGGACTAGCGGGAGGGACTGAGCAGTTCTTC; CDR3: CASSQPGLAGGTEQFF
V: TRBV6-5; D: TRBD1; size: -; J: TRBJ1-3; DNA: TGTGCCAGCAGAAGACAGGGGACTGGAAACACCATATATTTT; CDR3: CASRRQGTGNTIYF
V: TRBV3-1/TRBV3-2; D: -; size: -; J: TRBJ2-3; DNA: TGTGCCAGCAGCCTAGCGGATCACACAGATACGCAGTATTTT; CDR3: CASSLADHTDTQYF
V: TRBV10-2; D: TRBD2; size: -; J: TRBJ2-1; DNA: TGCGCCAGCAGTGTTGGGACTAGAGATGTTGAGCAGTTCTTC; CDR3: CASSVGTRDVEQFF
V: TRBV5-4; D: -; size: -; J: TRBJ1-3; DNA: TGTGCCAGCAGCACGGCGGGGGGCTCTGGAAACACCATATATTTT; CDR3: CASSTAGGSGNTIYF
V: TRBV25-1; D: TRBD1; size: -; J: TRBJ2-7; DNA: TGTGCCAGCAGTGTAGCAGGGGGCGTGAACGAGCAGTACTTC; CDR3: CASSVAGGVNEQYF
V: TRBV4-1; D: -; size: -; J: TRBJ2-1; DNA: TGCGCCAGCAGAAGACAGGGCGGTAGCGGAAACAATGAGCAGTTCTTC; CDR3: CASRRQGGSGNNEQFF
V: TRBV3-1/TRBV3-2; D: -; size: -; J: TRBJ2-7; DNA: TGTGCCAGCAGCCTAAGAGAGGACGAGCAGTACTTC; CDR3: CASSLREDEQYF
V: TRBV2; D: -; size: -; J: TRBJ1-4; DNA: TGTGCCAGCGCACTCGAAGGAGCAACTAATGAAAAACTGTTTTTT; CDR3: CASALEGATNEKLFF